This entry lists 10 T cell receptor beta chains sequenced from one sample in a study of T-cell memory formation after mild COVID-19. TCRdb recomputed calls from the 5' RACE reads with MiXCR, one row per CDR3 protein. Of approximately 260,000 distinct CDR3 sequences detected, less than 20% appear once; the ten largest clones hold 3.5%. Source material: PBMCs or a T cell subset sorted from them (not recorded which). The receptors were gathered from a man aged 18 to 30 who had mild COVID-19 (a few samples of this study predate the infection). Cell type and time point are not known.

This clonotype was recorded at least ten times. The CDR3 spells CASSRRDTFEAFF. In DNA form, the CDR3 reads TGTGCCAGCAGCCGACGGGACACCTTTGAAGCTTTCTTT. The chain joins TRBV7-2 to TRBJ1-1, with D tentatively TRBD1 (6 bases). This CDR3 has 13 amino acids. V dropped 5 bases and J dropped 7 bases, with 14 bases sitting between them. The germline V gene encodes CDR1 SGHTA and CDR2 FQGNSA.

The chain combines TRBV6-2 or TRBV6-3 with TRBJ2-1, with 9 nucleotides matching TRBD2. Germline lookup yields CDR1 MNHEY and CDR2 SVGEGT. V lost 8 bases to trimming and J lost 8 bases; unmatched junction nucleotides: 4. The CDR3 is 12 amino acids. As DNA, the CDR3 is TGTGCCAGCTCGGGACTAGCTTATGAGCAGTTCTTC. This gives the protein CASSGLAYEQFF.

The chain links TRBV20-1 to TRBJ2-7, with D possibly being TRBD1 (6 bases). Trimming removed 6 bases at V and 0 bases at J, with 15 bases between. This CDR3 spans 14 amino acids. Per germline, CDR1 DFQATT and CDR2 SNEGSKA (reference sequence). The CDR3 region is CSASTGPSSYEQYF. The CDR3 DNA follows: TGCAGTGCAAGTACAGGGCCGAGCTCCTACGAGCAGTACTTC.

This clonotype was seen a handful of times. V is TRBV9 and J is TRBJ2-5; D ambiguous. Per the germline V gene, CDR1 is SGDLS and CDR2 is YYNGEE. The CDR3 consists of 12 residues. Between the trimmed V and J ends, which lost 1 base and 7 bases, there was a span of 8 bases. CDR3 sequence: CASSVPPGTQYF. In DNA form, the CDR3 reads TGTGCCAGCAGCGTACCCCCCGGGACCCAGTACTTC.

The chain combines TRBV24-1 with TRBJ1-2; 7 bases fit TRBD1. The CDR3 is 18 residues long. The germline CDR1 and CDR2 sequences are KGHDR and SFDVKD. V gave up 1 base and J gave up 7 bases; unmatched junction bases: 17. CDR3 bases: TGTGCCACCAGTGATTTTGGTCCACCCCGGGACAGACACTCTGGCTACACCTTC. Amino acids: CATSDFGPPRDRHSGYTF.

The chain links TRBV18 to TRBJ2-7; D call uncertain. This CDR3 is 16 amino acids long. Trimming left V 1 base short and J 0 bases short, with 13 bases between. Per germline, CDR1 KGHSH and CDR2 LQKENI. This CDR3 is CASSPQRPGYSYEQYF. CDR3 in DNA: TGTGCCAGCTCACCACAACGGCCAGGTTACTCCTACGAGCAGTACTTC.

V gene TRBV5-1 combines with J gene TRBJ1-2; the D is unclear. The CDR3 runs to 14 residues. Trimming took off 1 base at V and 2 bases at J, with 9 bases between the two ends. Germline loops: CDR1 SGHRS, CDR2 YFSETQ. The CDR3 protein is CASSLIQTNYGYTF. The CDR3 DNA follows: TGCGCCAGCAGCTTGATACAGACAAACTATGGCTACACCTTC.

This chain connects TRBV5-6 to TRBJ2-4; no clear D gene. The CDR3 contains 13 residues. In germline, CDR1 is SGHDT, CDR2 YYEEEE. V was clipped by 0 bases and J by 6 bases, with 7 bases between them. This CDR3 is CASSLDPLNIQYF. Written as DNA, the CDR3 is TGTGCCAGCAGCTTGGATCCTTTAAACATTCAGTACTTC.

This chain joins TRBV4-2 and TRBJ1-1; no clear D. This CDR3 contains 13 residues. Germline lookup yields CDR1 LGHNA and CDR2 YNFKEQ. V was clipped by 0 bases and J by 10 bases, with 12 bases between them. The DNA of the CDR3 is TGTGCCAGCAGCCAAGATCTAGGGTTCGGAGCTTTCTTT. Translated, it gives CASSQDLGFGAFF.

The V call is TRBV5-1, the J call TRBJ1-1, with 12 bases identical to TRBD1. The CDR3 is made up of 16 amino acids. Trimming at V came to 4 bases and at J to 1 base, leaving 5 bases not matched to a gene. Germline V gene lookup returns CDR1 SGHRS and CDR2 YFSETQ. CDR3 sequence reads: CASSLGQGAGNTEAFF. The CDR3 DNA is TGCGCCAGCAGCCTGGGACAGGGGGCGGGGAACACTGAAGCTTTCTTT. Drawing the rest from reference TRBV5-1 and TRBJ1-1, the complete variable domain is KAGVTQTPRYLIKTRGQQVTLSCSPISGHRSVSWYQQTPGQGLQFLFEYFSETQRNKGNFPGRFSGRQFSNSRSEMNVSTLELGDSALYLCASSLGQGAGNTEAFFGQGTRLTVV.